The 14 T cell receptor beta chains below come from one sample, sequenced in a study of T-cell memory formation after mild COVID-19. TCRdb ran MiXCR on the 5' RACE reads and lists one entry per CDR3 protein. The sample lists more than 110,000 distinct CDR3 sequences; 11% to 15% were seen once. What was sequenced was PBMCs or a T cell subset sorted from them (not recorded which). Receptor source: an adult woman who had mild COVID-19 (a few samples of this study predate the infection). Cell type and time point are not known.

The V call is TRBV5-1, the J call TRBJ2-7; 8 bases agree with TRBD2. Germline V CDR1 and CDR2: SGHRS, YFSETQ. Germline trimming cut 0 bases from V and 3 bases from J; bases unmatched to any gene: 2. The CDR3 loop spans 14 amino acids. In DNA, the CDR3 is TGCGCCAGCAGCTTGGTTAGCGGGAACTACGAGCAGTACTTC. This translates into CASSLVSGNYEQYF.

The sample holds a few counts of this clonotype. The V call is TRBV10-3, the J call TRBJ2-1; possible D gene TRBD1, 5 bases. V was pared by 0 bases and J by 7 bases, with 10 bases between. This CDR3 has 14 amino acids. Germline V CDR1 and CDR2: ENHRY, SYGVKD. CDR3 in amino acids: CAISESSAGNEQFF. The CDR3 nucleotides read TGTGCCATCAGTGAGTCGTCGGCAGGGAATGAGCAGTTCTTC.

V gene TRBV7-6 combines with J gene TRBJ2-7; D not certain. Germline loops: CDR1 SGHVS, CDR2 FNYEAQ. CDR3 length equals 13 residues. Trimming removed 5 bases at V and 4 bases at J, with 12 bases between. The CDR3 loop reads CASSPPTEYEQYF. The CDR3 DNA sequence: TGTGCCAGCAGCCCCCCAACAGAGTACGAGCAGTACTTC.

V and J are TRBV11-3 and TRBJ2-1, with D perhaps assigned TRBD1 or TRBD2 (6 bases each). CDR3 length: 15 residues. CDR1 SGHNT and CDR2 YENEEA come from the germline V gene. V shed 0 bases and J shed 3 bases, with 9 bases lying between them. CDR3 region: CASSLDKGGYNEQFF. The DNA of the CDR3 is TGTGCCAGCAGCTTAGATAAGGGGGGCTACAATGAGCAGTTCTTC.

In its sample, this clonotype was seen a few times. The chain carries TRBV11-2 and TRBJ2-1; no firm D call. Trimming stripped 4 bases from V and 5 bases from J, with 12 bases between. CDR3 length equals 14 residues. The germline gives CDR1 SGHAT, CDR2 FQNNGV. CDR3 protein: CASSSLRGNNEQFF. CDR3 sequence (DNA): TGTGCCAGCAGCTCCCTCAGAGGCAACAATGAGCAGTTCTTC.

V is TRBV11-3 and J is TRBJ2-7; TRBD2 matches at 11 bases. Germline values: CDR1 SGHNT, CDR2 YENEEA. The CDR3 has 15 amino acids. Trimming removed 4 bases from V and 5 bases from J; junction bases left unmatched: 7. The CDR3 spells CASSSTSGSGDEQYF. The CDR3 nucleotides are TGTGCCAGCAGCTCTACTAGCGGGAGCGGTGACGAGCAGTACTTC.

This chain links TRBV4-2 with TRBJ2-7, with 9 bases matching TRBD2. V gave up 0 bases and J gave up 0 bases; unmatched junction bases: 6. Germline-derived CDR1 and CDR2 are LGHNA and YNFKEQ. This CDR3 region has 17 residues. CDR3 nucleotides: TGTGCCAGCAGCCAAGAGGGGCTAGCGGGGATCTCCTACGAGCAGTACTTC. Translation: CASSQEGLAGISYEQYF.

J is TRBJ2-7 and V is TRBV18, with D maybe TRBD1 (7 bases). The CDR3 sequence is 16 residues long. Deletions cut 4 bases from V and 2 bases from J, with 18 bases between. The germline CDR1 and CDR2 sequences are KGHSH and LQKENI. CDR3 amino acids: CASSLPFQGGAYEQYF. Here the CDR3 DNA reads TGTGCCAGCTCACTACCATTTCAGGGGGGAGCCTACGAGCAGTACTTC.

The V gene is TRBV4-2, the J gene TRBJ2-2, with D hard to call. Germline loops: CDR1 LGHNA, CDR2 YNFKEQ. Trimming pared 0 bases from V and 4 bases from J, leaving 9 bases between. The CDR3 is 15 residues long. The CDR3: CASSQENRVTGELFF. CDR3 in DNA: TGTGCCAGCAGCCAAGAAAACAGAGTCACCGGGGAGCTGTTTTTT.

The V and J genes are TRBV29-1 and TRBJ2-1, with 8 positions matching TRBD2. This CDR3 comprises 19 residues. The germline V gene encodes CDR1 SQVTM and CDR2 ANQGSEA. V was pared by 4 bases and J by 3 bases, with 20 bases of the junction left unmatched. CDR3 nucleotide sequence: TGCAGCGTTGTAGGCCCTCCGTGGGCGGGAGGCGGTATCTACAATGAGCAGTTCTTC. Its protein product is CSVVGPPWAGGGIYNEQFF.

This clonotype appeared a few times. The CDR3 sequence: CASSSGLAGETQYF. The CDR3 DNA reads TGTGCCAGCAGCTCGGGACTAGCGGGGGAGACCCAGTACTTC. The chain combines TRBV7-3 with TRBJ2-5, with TRBD2 matching over 13 bases. Losses at the gene ends were 4 bases for V and 5 bases for J; bases not matched to a gene: 1. The CDR3 runs to 14 residues. Germline values: CDR1 SGHTA, CDR2 FQGTGA.

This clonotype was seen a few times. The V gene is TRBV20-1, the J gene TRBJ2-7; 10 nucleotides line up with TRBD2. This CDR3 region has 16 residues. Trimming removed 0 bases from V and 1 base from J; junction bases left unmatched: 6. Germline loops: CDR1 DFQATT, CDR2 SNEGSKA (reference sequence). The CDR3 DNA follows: TGCAGTGCTAGAGAAGCGGGGGGGCTCGGATCCTACGAGCAGTACTTC. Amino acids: CSAREAGGLGSYEQYF.

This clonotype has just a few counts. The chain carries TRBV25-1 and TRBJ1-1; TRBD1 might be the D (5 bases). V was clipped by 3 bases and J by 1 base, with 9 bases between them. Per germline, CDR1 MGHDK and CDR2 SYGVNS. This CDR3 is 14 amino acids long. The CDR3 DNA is TGTGCCAGCAGTGATTGGGACGGGAACACTGAAGCTTTCTTT. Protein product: CASSDWDGNTEAFF.

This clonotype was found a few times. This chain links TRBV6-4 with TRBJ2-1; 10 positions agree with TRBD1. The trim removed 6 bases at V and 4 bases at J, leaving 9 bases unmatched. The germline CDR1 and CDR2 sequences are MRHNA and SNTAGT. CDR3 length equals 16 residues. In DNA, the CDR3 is TGTGCCAGCAGCCCCTCTCCGGGACAGGGGTACAATGAGCAGTTCTTC. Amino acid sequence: CASSPSPGQGYNEQFF.